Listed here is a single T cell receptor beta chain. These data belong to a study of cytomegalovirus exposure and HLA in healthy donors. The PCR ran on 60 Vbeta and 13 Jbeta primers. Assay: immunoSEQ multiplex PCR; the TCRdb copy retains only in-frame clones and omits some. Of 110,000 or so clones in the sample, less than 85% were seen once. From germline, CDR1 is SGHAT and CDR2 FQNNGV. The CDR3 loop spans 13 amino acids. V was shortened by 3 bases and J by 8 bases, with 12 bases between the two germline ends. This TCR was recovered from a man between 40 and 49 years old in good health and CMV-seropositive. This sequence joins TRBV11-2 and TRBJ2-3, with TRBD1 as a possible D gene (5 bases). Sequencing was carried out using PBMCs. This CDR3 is CASSLEGARTQYF. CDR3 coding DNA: TGTGCCAGCAGCTTGGAAGGGGCACGTACGCAGTATTTT.